This T cell receptor (beta chain) derives from a study of identifying expanded T cells in peripheral blood. The ends lost 2 bases at V and 4 bases at J; junction bases unmatched: 5. The germline V gene has CDR1 ENHRY and CDR2 SYGVKD. The CDR3 is 15 amino acids. Assay: immunoSEQ multiplex PCR; the TCRdb copy retains only in-frame clones and omits some. Of some 65,000 clones detected, about 85% appear once; the ten largest clones hold about a fifth. This chain links TRBV10-3 with TRBJ2-5, with 9 bases identical to TRBD2. The receptor comes from a person aged 18 to 70 in good health. Sequenced: blood. Here the CDR3 reads CAISEVAGVGETQYF. The CDR3 DNA is TGTGCCATCAGTGAGGTAGCGGGAGTAGGAGAGACCCAGTACTTC.